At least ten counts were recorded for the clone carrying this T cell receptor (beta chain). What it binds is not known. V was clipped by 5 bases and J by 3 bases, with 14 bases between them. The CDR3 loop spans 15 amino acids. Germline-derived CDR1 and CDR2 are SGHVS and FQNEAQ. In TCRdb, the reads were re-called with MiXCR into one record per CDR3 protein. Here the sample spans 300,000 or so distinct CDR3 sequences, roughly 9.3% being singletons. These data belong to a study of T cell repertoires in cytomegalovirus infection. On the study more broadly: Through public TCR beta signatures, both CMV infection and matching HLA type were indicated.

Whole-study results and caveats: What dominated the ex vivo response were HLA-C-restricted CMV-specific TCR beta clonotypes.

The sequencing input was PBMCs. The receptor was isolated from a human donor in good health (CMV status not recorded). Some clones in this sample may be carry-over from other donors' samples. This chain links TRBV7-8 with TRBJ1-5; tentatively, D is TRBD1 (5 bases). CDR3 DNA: TGTGCCAGCAGCATGGGGCGCGGGTCCAATCAGCCCCAGCATTTT. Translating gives CASSMGRGSNQPQHF. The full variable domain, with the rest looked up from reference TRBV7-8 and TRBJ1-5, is GAGVSQSPRYKVAKRGQDVALRCDPISGHVSLFWYQQALGQGPEFLTYFQNEAQLDKSGLPSDRFFAERPEGSVSTLKIQRTQQEDSAVYLCASSMGRGSNQPQHFGDGTRLSIL.